These T cell receptor beta chains were read from a single sample in a study of metastatic and nonmetastatic thyroid tumors. TCRdb used MiXCR to call clones anew from the PCR reads. Of around 19,000 clones in the sample, 24% are singletons; the top ten hold about 6.4%. Sequenced: tumor tissue. The receptors shown here come from a female donor with papillary thyroid cancer or a benign thyroid nodule (not recorded which). Some clones in this sample may be carry-over from other donors' samples. CDR3s include the opening cysteine and the closing phenylalanine or tryptophan. Fields, in order: clone size, J gene, D gene, V gene, CDR3 protein, CDR3 DNA. D genes are given only for firm matches. Clone size is not always given. Where it is, it says once, few, many or a class for expanded clones.

abundance: -; j_gene: TRBJ1-1; d_gene: -; v_gene: TRBV5-1; CDR3aa: CASSLQGAPCTEAFF; CDR3nt: TGCGCCAGCAGCTTACAGGGTGCCCCGTGCACTGAAGCTTTCTTT
abundance: many; j_gene: TRBJ1-1; d_gene: -; v_gene: TRBV5-4; CDR3aa: CASSRPERNTEAFF; CDR3nt: TGTGCCAGCAGCCGTCCAGAGAGGAACACTGAAGCTTTCTTT
abundance: -; j_gene: TRBJ2-5; d_gene: -; v_gene: TRBV28; CDR3aa: CAISFRVLSGMETQYF; CDR3nt: TGTGCCATCAGTTTCAGGGTGTTGTCAGGAATGGAGACCCAGTACTTC
abundance: medium-sized; j_gene: TRBJ1-2; d_gene: -; v_gene: TRBV7-2; CDR3aa: CASSLDGYGYTF; CDR3nt: TGTGCCAGCAGCTTAGATGGCTACGGCTACACCTTC
abundance: -; j_gene: TRBJ2-7; d_gene: -; v_gene: TRBV28; CDR3aa: CASSETDYEQYF; CDR3nt: TGTGCCAGCAGTGAGACAGATTACGAGCAGTACTTC
abundance: -; j_gene: TRBJ2-1; d_gene: TRBD2; v_gene: TRBV27; CDR3aa: CASSSRTSGRASAFDEQFF; CDR3nt: TGTGCCAGCAGTTCCCGGACTAGCGGGAGGGCCTCTGCATTCGATGAGCAGTTCTTC
abundance: few; j_gene: TRBJ1-1; d_gene: -; v_gene: TRBV28; CDR3aa: CASSFGQGARTSF; CDR3nt: -
abundance: -; j_gene: TRBJ2-7; d_gene: TRBD2; v_gene: TRBV11-2; CDR3aa: CASSLVGGLAGNYEQYF; CDR3nt: TGTGCCAGCAGCTTAGTGGGGGGACTAGCGGGAAATTACGAGCAGTACTTC
abundance: few; j_gene: TRBJ2-7; d_gene: -; v_gene: TRBV2; CDR3aa: CPSTRARSEQYF; CDR3nt: TGTCCCAGCACCAGGGCTCGCAGCGAGCAGTACTTC
abundance: many; j_gene: TRBJ1-2; d_gene: TRBD1; v_gene: TRBV7-2; CDR3aa: CASSLGTGGTYGYTF; CDR3nt: TGTGCCAGCAGCCTAGGGACAGGGGGGACCTATGGCTACACCTTC
abundance: -; j_gene: TRBJ1-1; d_gene: -; v_gene: TRBV20-1; CDR3aa: CSARPWQRAFF; CDR3nt: TGCAGTGCTAGACCTTGGCAAAGAGCTTTCTTT
abundance: many; j_gene: TRBJ2-1; d_gene: -; v_gene: TRBV6-1; CDR3aa: CASSDRAEPNEQFF; CDR3nt: TGTGCCAGCAGTGATAGGGCAGAGCCCAATGAGCAGTTCTTC
abundance: medium-sized; j_gene: TRBJ2-1; d_gene: -; v_gene: TRBV20-1; CDR3aa: CSAGEGYYNEQFF; CDR3nt: TGCAGTGCTGGAGAGGGCTATTACAATGAGCAGTTCTTC
abundance: -; j_gene: TRBJ2-3; d_gene: -; v_gene: TRBV20-1; CDR3aa: CSAAMGIDTQYF; CDR3nt: TGCAGTGCTGCAATGGGGATAGATACGCAGTATTTT
abundance: -; j_gene: TRBJ2-7; d_gene: TRBD1; v_gene: TRBV6-1; CDR3aa: CASGQGSEQYF; CDR3nt: TGTGCCAGCGGACAGGGGAGCGAGCAGTACTTC
abundance: once; j_gene: TRBJ1-1; d_gene: -; v_gene: TRBV20-1; CDR3aa: CSARDYAGKRNTEAFF; CDR3nt: TGCAGTGCTAGAGATTACGCAGGGAAAAGAAACACTGAAGCTTTCTTT
abundance: few; j_gene: TRBJ2-2; d_gene: -; v_gene: TRBV2; CDR3aa: CASRGRDGNTGELFF; CDR3nt: TGTGCCAGCAGAGGTAGGGACGGAAACACCGGGGAGCTGTTTTTT
abundance: many; j_gene: TRBJ1-4; d_gene: TRBD1; v_gene: TRBV2; CDR3aa: CASSETGVSGEKLFF; CDR3nt: TGTGCCAGCAGTGAGACAGGGGTCTCAGGTGAAAAACTGTTTTTT
abundance: many; j_gene: TRBJ2-1; d_gene: -; v_gene: TRBV7-8; CDR3aa: CASSLFPQGQPYNEQFF; CDR3nt: TGTGCCAGCAGCCTATTTCCTCAGGGACAACCCTACAATGAGCAGTTCTTC
abundance: -; j_gene: TRBJ1-2; d_gene: TRBD1; v_gene: TRBV20-1; CDR3aa: CSATQETGGDYGYTF; CDR3nt: TGCAGTGCTACCCAAGAGACAGGGGGAGACTATGGCTACACCTTC
abundance: many; j_gene: TRBJ2-3; d_gene: -; v_gene: TRBV7-2; CDR3aa: CASTDEYRDEVDTQYF; CDR3nt: TGTGCCAGCACTGACGAGTACCGGGATGAGGTAGATACGCAGTATTTT
abundance: -; j_gene: TRBJ2-3; d_gene: TRBD2; v_gene: TRBV5-6; CDR3aa: CASSLVTSGRTDTQYF; CDR3nt: TGTGCCAGCAGCTTGGTCACTAGCGGGAGAACAGATACGCAGTATTTT
abundance: -; j_gene: TRBJ2-7; d_gene: -; v_gene: TRBV20-1; CDR3aa: CIAVTVSYEQYF; CDR3nt: TGCATTGCAGTTACAGTGAGCTACGAGCAGTACTTC
abundance: -; j_gene: TRBJ2-2; d_gene: TRBD2; v_gene: TRBV19; CDR3aa: CASSLASGRAENTWQLFF; CDR3nt: TGTGCCAGTAGTCTGGCTAGCGGGAGGGCCGAGAACACCTGGCAGCTGTTTTTT
abundance: medium-sized; j_gene: TRBJ1-2; d_gene: TRBD1; v_gene: TRBV7-2; CDR3aa: CASSFLSYRGQDYGYTF; CDR3nt: TGTGCCAGCAGCTTCCTCTCGTACAGGGGGCAGGACTATGGCTACACCTTC
abundance: -; j_gene: TRBJ2-5; d_gene: -; v_gene: TRBV6-1; CDR3aa: CASIELTGNKGSQYF; CDR3nt: TGTGCCAGCATTGAGCTTACGGGTAATAAGGGTTCCCAGTACTTC
abundance: -; j_gene: TRBJ1-3; d_gene: -; v_gene: TRBV5-1; CDR3aa: CASSLAPAQLGNTIYF; CDR3nt: TGCGCCAGCAGCTTGGCGCCGGCACAGCTTGGAAACACCATATATTTT
abundance: many; j_gene: TRBJ1-2; d_gene: TRBD1; v_gene: TRBV5-1; CDR3aa: CASSSTGTAYTF; CDR3nt: TGCGCCAGCAGCTCTACCGGGACAGCCTACACCTTC
abundance: -; j_gene: TRBJ1-1; d_gene: TRBD1; v_gene: TRBV5-1; CDR3aa: CASSLIRGPNTEAFF; CDR3nt: TGCGCCAGCAGCTTGATAAGGGGGCCGAACACTGAAGCTTTCTTT
abundance: few; j_gene: TRBJ2-3; d_gene: -; v_gene: TRBV19; CDR3aa: CASSMKSYSNQPQYF; CDR3nt: TGTGCCAGTAGTATGAAAAGTTATAGCAATCAGCCCCAGTATTTT
abundance: many; j_gene: TRBJ1-6; d_gene: -; v_gene: TRBV6-1; CDR3aa: CASSEMPSAGTPLHF; CDR3nt: TGTGCCAGCAGTGAAATGCCCAGCGCGGGAACACCCCTCCACTTT
abundance: medium-sized; j_gene: TRBJ1-2; d_gene: TRBD1; v_gene: TRBV24-1; CDR3aa: CATSDPNRGIGGYTF; CDR3nt: TGTGCCACCAGTGACCCCAACAGGGGGATTGGGGGCTACACCTTC
abundance: medium-sized; j_gene: TRBJ2-5; d_gene: -; v_gene: TRBV7-2; CDR3aa: CASSLYAETQYF; CDR3nt: TGTGCCAGCAGCTTGTATGCAGAGACCCAGTACTTC
abundance: few; j_gene: TRBJ2-1; d_gene: -; v_gene: TRBV10-1; CDR3aa: CASSESAGEQFF; CDR3nt: TGCGCCAGCAGTGAGTCGGCGGGGGAGCAGTTCTTC
abundance: many; j_gene: TRBJ1-1; d_gene: -; v_gene: TRBV28; CDR3aa: CATGPGRLNTEAFF; CDR3nt: TGTGCCACCGGCCCGGGGAGACTCAACACTGAAGCTTTCTTT
abundance: few; j_gene: TRBJ2-3; d_gene: -; v_gene: TRBV20-1; CDR3aa: CSAIEGGALMVNTQYF; CDR3nt: TGCAGTGCTATAGAGGGGGGGGCCCTTATGGTCAATACGCAGTATTTT
abundance: few; j_gene: TRBJ2-2; d_gene: -; v_gene: TRBV6-2/TRBV6-3; CDR3aa: CASSYLAPDFPGELFF; CDR3nt: TGTGCCAGCAGTTACCTCGCCCCCGACTTTCCCGGGGAGCTGTTTTTT
abundance: many; j_gene: TRBJ2-1; d_gene: -; v_gene: TRBV7-8; CDR3aa: CASGPPYNEQFF; CDR3nt: TGTGCCAGCGGCCCCCCCTACAATGAGCAGTTCTTC
abundance: many; j_gene: TRBJ2-3; d_gene: -; v_gene: TRBV6-1; CDR3aa: CASSRHGGSTDTQYF; CDR3nt: TGTGCCAGCAGTCGGCACGGGGGTAGCACAGATACGCAGTATTTT
abundance: many; j_gene: TRBJ2-7; d_gene: TRBD1; v_gene: TRBV4-2; CDR3aa: CASSQGIRTGAHEQYF; CDR3nt: TGTGCCAGCAGCCAAGGTATTCGGACAGGGGCCCACGAGCAGTACTTC
abundance: few; j_gene: TRBJ2-2; d_gene: TRBD2; v_gene: TRBV6-1; CDR3aa: CAIQIVPAGHTGELFF; CDR3nt: TGTGCCATCCAGATCGTCCCAGCGGGGCACACCGGGGAGCTGTTTTTT
abundance: once; j_gene: TRBJ1-1; d_gene: -; v_gene: TRBV7-6; CDR3aa: CASSFLRGNTEAFF; CDR3nt: TGTGCCAGCAGCTTCCTGAGGGGCAACACTGAAGCTTTCTTT
abundance: many; j_gene: TRBJ2-5; d_gene: -; v_gene: TRBV6-2/TRBV6-3; CDR3aa: CASSYSMLETQYF; CDR3nt: TGTGCCAGCAGTTACTCGATGCTGGAGACCCAGTACTTC
abundance: many; j_gene: TRBJ1-5; d_gene: TRBD1; v_gene: TRBV20-1; CDR3aa: CSARDDRGYQPQHF; CDR3nt: TGCAGTGCTAGAGATGACAGGGGGTATCAGCCCCAGCATTTT
abundance: few; j_gene: TRBJ2-7; d_gene: -; v_gene: TRBV20-1; CDR3aa: CSATGIANGYEQYF; CDR3nt: TGCAGTGCAACGGGAATAGCGAATGGCTACGAGCAGTACTTC
abundance: -; j_gene: TRBJ2-7; d_gene: TRBD2; v_gene: TRBV19; CDR3aa: CASGISWTSGRRYEQYF; CDR3nt: TGTGCCAGTGGTATATCCTGGACTAGCGGGAGGAGGTACGAGCAGTACTTC
abundance: -; j_gene: TRBJ2-7; d_gene: TRBD2; v_gene: TRBV18; CDR3aa: CASTPTGGLKYEQYF; CDR3nt: TGTGCCAGCACACCAACGGGAGGGCTAAAGTACGAGCAGTACTTC
abundance: many; j_gene: TRBJ1-1; d_gene: -; v_gene: TRBV29-1; CDR3aa: CSACQTANTEAFF; CDR3nt: TGCAGCGCCTGCCAGACAGCGAACACTGAAGCTTTCTTT
abundance: -; j_gene: TRBJ2-7; d_gene: TRBD1; v_gene: TRBV6-1; CDR3aa: CASSVRDRVGDEQYF; CDR3nt: TGTGCCAGCAGTGTCCGGGACAGGGTGGGGGACGAGCAGTACTTC
abundance: few; j_gene: TRBJ2-1; d_gene: -; v_gene: TRBV6-2/TRBV6-3; CDR3aa: CASSTPLDCLSYNEQFF; CDR3nt: TGTGCCAGCAGTACCCCTCTGGACTGCCTCTCCTACAATGAGCAGTTCTTC
abundance: large; j_gene: TRBJ2-2; d_gene: TRBD1; v_gene: TRBV6-1; CDR3aa: CASRTGGGELFF; CDR3nt: TGTGCCAGCAGAACAGGGGGCGGGGAGCTGTTTTTT
abundance: medium-sized; j_gene: TRBJ2-7; d_gene: TRBD2; v_gene: TRBV7-2; CDR3aa: CASSRGTSGNFYEQYF; CDR3nt: TGTGCCAGCAGCCGAGGGACTAGCGGGAACTTCTACGAGCAGTACTTC
abundance: -; j_gene: TRBJ2-7; d_gene: TRBD2; v_gene: TRBV7-8; CDR3aa: CASSQPGGRSGNDQYF; CDR3nt: TGTGCCAGCAGCCAACCGGGCGGGAGGTCCGGGAACGATCAGTACTTC
abundance: -; j_gene: TRBJ1-5; d_gene: TRBD1; v_gene: TRBV6-4; CDR3aa: CASSALIPGQGSYQPQHF; CDR3nt: TGTGCCAGCAGTGCCTTAATCCCGGGACAGGGGAGTTATCAGCCCCAGCATTTT
abundance: -; j_gene: TRBJ2-5; d_gene: TRBD2; v_gene: TRBV3-1; CDR3aa: CASGLAQETQYF; CDR3nt: TGTGCCAGCGGACTAGCTCAAGAGACCCAGTACTTC
abundance: medium-sized; j_gene: TRBJ1-5; d_gene: -; v_gene: TRBV6-2/TRBV6-3; CDR3aa: CASRKGRRDQPQHF; CDR3nt: TGTGCCAGCAGAAAGGGTCGAAGGGATCAGCCCCAGCATTTT
abundance: once; j_gene: TRBJ1-1; d_gene: -; v_gene: TRBV4-1; CDR3aa: CASSQETSGSGGTEAFF; CDR3nt: TGCGCCAGCAGCCAAGAAACTTCAGGGAGTGGCGGCACTGAAGCTTTCTTT
abundance: large; j_gene: TRBJ1-3; d_gene: TRBD1; v_gene: TRBV6-1; CDR3aa: CASSSRGLGNTIYF; CDR3nt: TGTGCCAGCAGTAGCAGGGGGCTCGGAAACACCATATATTTT